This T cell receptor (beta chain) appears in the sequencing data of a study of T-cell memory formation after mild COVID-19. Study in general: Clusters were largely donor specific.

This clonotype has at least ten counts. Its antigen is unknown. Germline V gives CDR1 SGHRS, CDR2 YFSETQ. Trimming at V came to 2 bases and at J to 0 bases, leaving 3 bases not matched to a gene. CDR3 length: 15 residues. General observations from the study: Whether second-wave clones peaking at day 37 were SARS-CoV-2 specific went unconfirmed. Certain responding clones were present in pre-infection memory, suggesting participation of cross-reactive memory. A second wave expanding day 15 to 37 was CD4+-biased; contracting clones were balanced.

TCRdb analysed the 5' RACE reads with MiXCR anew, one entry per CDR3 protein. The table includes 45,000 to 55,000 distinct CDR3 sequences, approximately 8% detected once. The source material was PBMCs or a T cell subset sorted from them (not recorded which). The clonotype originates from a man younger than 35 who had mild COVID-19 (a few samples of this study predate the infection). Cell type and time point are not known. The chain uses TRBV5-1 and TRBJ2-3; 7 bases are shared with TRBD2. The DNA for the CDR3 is TGCGCCAGCAGCTTCAGCGGGGTCAGCACAGATACGCAGTATTTT. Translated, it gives CASSFSGVSTDTQYF.